The 4 T cell receptor beta chains given below trace back to one sample, sequenced in a study of blood T cell repertoires in COVID-19 (dated by TCRdb to the early 2020s). The library was made by the immunoSEQ multiplex PCR assay. The source is immuneACCESS, and TCRdb retained only in-frame sequences with V and J called. Part of the clones is not carried over; for the studies checked, unresolved V genes explain less than half of this, and the remainder is unexplained. In all, the sample holds approximately 360,000 clones, and 75% to 90% of those were seen once. The ten largest clones take up approximately 5% of the sample. Sequenced material: PBMCs or T cells enriched from blood (not recorded which). The origin of the receptors is a woman aged 50 to 65 who had recovered from COVID-19.

This chain links TRBV4-2 with TRBJ2-1; 11 bases agree with TRBD2. Looked up from germline, CDR1 is LGHNA and CDR2 is YNFKEQ. The V segment lost 1 base and the J segment 7 bases; nucleotides outside the gene matches: 9. The CDR3 runs to 17 residues. CDR3 in DNA: TGTGCCAGCAGCCAAGCCCAGGGTACTAGCGGGAGTAATGAGCAGTTCTTC. The encoded protein is CASSQAQGTSGSNEQFF.

Regarding this clone: Distinct nucleotide sequences in the sample also encode this CDR3. The rearrangement joins TRBV4-3 to TRBJ1-2, with D possibly matching TRBD1 (6 bases). The CDR3 spans 14 residues. V was cut by 0 bases and J by 4 bases, with 9 bases left in between. Germline CDR1 LGHNA, CDR2 YSLEER. The chain's CDR3 is CASSQDRGAYGYTF. In DNA form, the CDR3 reads TGCGCCAGCAGCCAAGACAGGGGAGCCTATGGCTACACCTTC.

The count of this clone is one. J is TRBJ1-4 and V is TRBV7-2; D perhaps matches TRBD1 (5 bases). Germline CDR1 reads SGHTA; CDR2 reads FQGNSA. The CDR3 consists of 14 residues. With 4 bases removed from V and 8 bases from J, the gap between germline ends came to 14 bases. The CDR3, as DNA: TGTGCCAGCAGCTCCAGACACGGGGGAGAAAAACTGTTTTTT. Its protein product is CASSSRHGGEKLFF.

The rearrangement links TRBV21-1 to TRBJ1-2; no DNA check was done on the table's D call, TRBD1. TRBV21-1 is a pseudogene segment. CDR3 length: 15 amino acids. The CDR3 protein is CASKGGTGCCDGYTF. The CDR3 nucleotides are TGTGCCAGCAAAGGAGGGACAGGGTGTTGTGATGGCTACACCTTC.